The 27 T cell receptor beta chains reported below all come from one sample, sequenced in a study of CD8+CD57+ T cells in acquired aplastic anemia. CDR3 and TCR beta VDJ profiling relied on genomic DNA as the template. TCRdb itself ran the reads through MiXCR, one entry per CDR3 protein. The sample records approximately 300,000 distinct CDR3 sequences, 45% to 65% being singletons. An expansion of CD8+CD57+ cells by flow cytometry had been shown in patients chosen for sequencing. Input material: sorted CD4+, CD8+, or CD8+CD57+ T cells (not recorded which) from PBMCs. These receptors all come from a human donor with aplastic anemia.

The genes are TRBV20-1 and TRBJ2-7; a possible D gene is TRBD2 (6 bases). The CDR3 consists of 12 residues. CDR1 and CDR2 from the germline V gene are DFQATT and SNEGSKA (reference sequence). V dropped 3 bases and J dropped 3 bases, with 9 bases sitting between them. CDR3 in amino acids: CSASGSGYEQYF. CDR3 bases: TGCAGTGCTAGCGGGAGCGGCTACGAGCAGTACTTC.

This clonotype occurred a few times. This may stem from a read error, because a much larger clone lies one nucleotide away. This rearrangement joins TRBV5-1 to TRBJ2-2; 7 nucleotides agree with TRBD1. CDR1 is SGHRS, CDR2 YFSETQ, per germline. The CDR3 is 16 amino acids. CDR3 in DNA: TGCGCCGGCAGCTTAAGACAGGGTTCGGACACCGGGGAGCTGTTTTTT. Its translation: CAGSLRQGSDTGELFF.

The V call is TRBV7-6, the J call TRBJ1-1; D unclear. Germline values: CDR1 SGHVS, CDR2 FNYEAQ. The CDR3 length is 15 residues. Trimming took off 7 bases at V and 1 base at J, with 16 bases between the two ends. The CDR3 DNA sequence: TGTGCCAGCACCCTTCCGGGCCTAAGGAACACTGAAGCTTTCTTT. Translation gives CASTLPGLRNTEAFF.

This clonotype has ten or more counts. The rearrangement joins TRBV5-1 to TRBJ1-6, with a weak D call TRBD1 (5 bases). This CDR3 region has 14 residues. Trimming stripped 4 bases from V and 7 bases from J, with 12 bases between. Germline lookup yields CDR1 SGHRS and CDR2 YFSETQ. As DNA, the CDR3 is TGCGCCAGCAGCCCTCAGGGTGTCAATTCACCCCTCCACTTT. Amino acid sequence: CASSPQGVNSPLHF.

The gene calls are TRBV24-1 and TRBJ2-1; 11 nucleotides agree with TRBD2. Germline values: CDR1 KGHDR, CDR2 SFDVKD. The CDR3 sequence is 16 residues long. J gave up 11 bases and V 5 bases, and 13 bases lay outside the gene matches. CDR3 region: CATSAQGLADQMKQFF. Written as DNA, the CDR3 is TGTGCCACCAGTGCTCAGGGACTAGCGGACCAAATGAAGCAGTTCTTC.

V and J are TRBV5-5 and TRBJ2-7; D ambiguous. In germline, CDR1 is SGHKS, CDR2 YYEKEE (reference sequence). V was cut by 6 bases and J by 2 bases, with 12 bases left in between. This CDR3 spans 13 amino acids. The DNA of the CDR3 is TGTGCCAGCAAGACTGAAAATGCCTACGAGCAGTACTTC. Amino acids: CASKTENAYEQYF.

This clonotype is a singleton in its sample. This chain links TRBV7-2 with TRBJ2-3, with 13 positions matching TRBD2. From germline, CDR1 is SGHTA and CDR2 FQGNSA. This CDR3 has 14 amino acids. With V trimmed by 7 bases and J by 7 bases, 5 bases remained unmatched. CDR3 in DNA: TGTGCCAGCAAACTAGCGGGAGGGGAAAATACGCAGTATTTT. Residues: CASKLAGGENTQYF.

This clonotype showed up many times. A junction end diverges from the germline sequence, so it may reflect a read error. The V gene is TRBV5-1, the J gene TRBJ2-2; tentatively, D is TRBD2 (5 bases). The germline V gene has CDR1 SGHRS and CDR2 YFSETQ. The CDR3 consists of 14 residues. This chain's CDR3 is CASSLAGNAGELFF. The CDR3 DNA follows: TGCGCCAGCAGCTTGGCCGGGAACGCCGGGGAGCTGTTTTTT.

The chain employs TRBV20-1 and TRBJ1-4; D is unclear. Germline V gene data show CDR1 as DFQATT and CDR2 as SNEGSKA (reference sequence). The CDR3 has 14 amino acids. With 0 bases removed from V and 3 bases from J, the gap between germline ends came to 8 bases. The CDR3 protein is CSAREPGSNEKLFF. In DNA, the CDR3 is TGCAGTGCTAGAGAACCGGGCTCTAATGAAAAACTGTTTTTT.

The chain joins TRBV7-9 to TRBJ2-3; TRBD2 matches at 14 bases. The CDR3 sequence is 19 residues long. From germline, CDR1 is SEHNR and CDR2 FQNEAQ (reference sequence). The V segment lost 5 bases and the J segment 4 bases; nucleotides outside the gene matches: 14. The CDR3 loop is CASSPASGEGLAGADTQYF. The CDR3 bases are TGTGCCAGCAGCCCCGCTAGCGGGGAGGGACTAGCGGGAGCAGATACGCAGTATTTT.

The gene calls are TRBV12-3 or TRBV12-4 and TRBJ1-2, with D uncertain. The V and J ends lost 3 bases and 3 bases respectively, with 14 bases between them. This CDR3 spans 15 amino acids. The CDR3 reads CASSFTIGEDYGYTF. DNA for the CDR3: TGTGCCAGCAGTTTTACGATCGGGGAGGACTATGGCTACACCTTC.

This clonotype has ten or more counts. The chain uses TRBV6-2 or TRBV6-3 and TRBJ2-3; D remains ambiguous. This CDR3 region has 14 residues. Trimming stripped 7 bases from V and 2 bases from J, with 13 bases between. Germline V gene data show CDR1 as MNHEY and CDR2 as SVGEGT. The CDR3 region is CASTTDVSTDTQYF. CDR3 DNA: TGTGCCAGCACGACCGACGTATCCACAGATACGCAGTATTTT.

With respect to this clonotype: This could be a read error, since a much larger clone is one nucleotide away. This chain connects TRBV6-5 to TRBJ1-1; the D is unclear. CDR1 and CDR2 from the germline V gene are MNHEY and SVGAGI. The length of the CDR3 is 12 residues. The V end lost 5 bases, the J end lost 1 base, and 5 bases lay between the germline ends. For the CDR3, the DNA is TGTGCCAGCAGTGTACAGAACACTGAAGCTTTCTTT. Its protein product is CASSVQNTEAFF.

This clonotype was recorded many times. This chain links TRBV6-5 with TRBJ2-7; TRBD1 matches 11 bases. V dropped 8 bases and J dropped 3; count of bases not matched to a gene: 9. Germline values: CDR1 MNHEY, CDR2 SVGAGI. The CDR3 spans 15 residues. The CDR3 protein is CASGPGTGGFYEQYF. CDR3 nucleotides: TGTGCCAGCGGGCCAGGGACAGGGGGTTTCTACGAGCAGTACTTC.

This clonotype was found many times. The V call is TRBV10-2, the J call TRBJ1-2, with 7 bases identical to TRBD1. CDR1 and CDR2 (germline): WSHSY, SAAADI. The J segment lost 3 bases and the V segment lost 6 bases, leaving 4 bases of the junction unmatched. This CDR3 is built from 13 residues. The CDR3 DNA reads as TGCGCCAGCAGCGACAGGGAACACTATGGCTACACCTTC. The encoded protein is CASSDREHYGYTF.

The rearrangement joins TRBV9 to TRBJ1-2; possibly TRBD1 for D (6 bases). Germline V gives CDR1 SGDLS, CDR2 YYNGEE. The CDR3 length is 13 residues. The V end lost 4 bases, the J end lost 6 bases, and 13 bases lay between the germline ends. In nucleotides, the CDR3 is TGTGCCAGCAGCTACGGCAGGGGAAATGGCTACACCTTC. Its protein product is CASSYGRGNGYTF.

The J gene is TRBJ2-2, the V gene TRBV24-1; 7 bases agree with TRBD2. The germline V gene has CDR1 KGHDR and CDR2 SFDVKD. CDR3 length equals 15 residues. V trimming: 3 bases; J trimming: 7 bases; junction bases outside the gene matches: 7. DNA for the CDR3: TGTGCCACCAGTGATCGTTTGGGGAGGGTCGGGGAGCTGTTTTTT. Residues: CATSDRLGRVGELFF.

CDR3 in amino acids: CATSSRQGAQGTQYF. The CDR3 nucleotides are TGTGCCACCAGCAGCAGACAGGGGGCACAGGGTACGCAGTATTTT. This chain uses TRBV15 with TRBJ2-3, with 10 bases fitting TRBD1. The J segment lost 8 bases and the V segment lost 3 bases, leaving 8 bases of the junction unmatched. Per the germline V gene, CDR1 is LNHNV and CDR2 is YYDKDF (reference sequence). This CDR3 has 15 residues.

The V gene is TRBV29-1, the J gene TRBJ2-3; 13 nucleotides match TRBD2. The CDR3 length is 15 residues. In germline, CDR1 is SQVTM, CDR2 ANQGSEA. V was pared by 6 bases and J by 6 bases, with 9 bases of the junction left unmatched. The CDR3 coding sequence is TGCAGCGTAGACCCGGGACTAGCGGGGTTGGATACGCAGTATTTT. This encodes CSVDPGLAGLDTQYF.

This clonotype was seen at least ten times. V and J are TRBV18 and TRBJ2-7, with TRBD1 identical over 8 bases. This CDR3 is built from 13 residues. Germline V CDR1 and CDR2: KGHSH, LQKENI. J gave up 7 bases and V 1 base, and 3 bases lay outside the gene matches. The CDR3 DNA reads as TGTGCCAGCTCACCACATACAGGGGGTGAGCAGTACTTC. It specifies CASSPHTGGEQYF.

This clonotype was seen repeatedly, ten times or more. The chain links TRBV6-5 to TRBJ2-7; the D gene could be TRBD1 or TRBD2 (5 bases each). The CDR3 consists of 15 residues. Germline lookup yields CDR1 MNHEY and CDR2 SVGAGI. V shed 5 bases and J shed 0 bases, with 14 bases lying between them. The CDR3 protein is CASSVTGTLSYEQYF. CDR3 DNA: TGTGCCAGCAGTGTTACCGGGACCCTCTCCTACGAGCAGTACTTC.

This clonotype was seen repeatedly, ten times or more. This chain uses TRBV19 with TRBJ2-1; tentative D call: TRBD2 (6 bases). Trimming removed 6 bases at V and 0 bases at J, with 12 bases between. Germline CDR1 and CDR2: LNHDA and SQIVND (reference sequence). This CDR3 has 15 residues. CDR3 protein: CASSASASSYNEQFF. CDR3 sequence (DNA): TGTGCCAGTAGCGCTAGCGCGAGCTCCTACAATGAGCAGTTCTTC.

Concerning this clonotype: Sequence at one end of the junction differs from germline and may be a read error. This chain links TRBV15 with TRBJ2-1; TRBD2 matches at 14 bases. Germline assignment: CDR1 LNHNV and CDR2 YYDKDF (reference sequence). The CDR3 contains 19 residues. The CDR3 loop reads CASSQVGGTSGSSYNEQFF. CDR3 DNA sequence: TGTGCCAGCAGCCAAGTTGGGGGGACTAGCGGGAGCTCCTACAATGAGCAGTTCTTC.

This clonotype occurred many times. This chain connects TRBV10-3 to TRBJ2-3; weak D call: TRBD1 (5 bases). The CDR3 runs to 15 residues. V lost 8 bases to trimming and J lost 0 bases, with 15 bases between them. Per the germline V gene, CDR1 is ENHRY and CDR2 is SYGVKD. In DNA form, the CDR3 reads TGTGCCATCGGGAATACAGGAGTTAGCACAGATACGCAGTATTTT. This translates into CAIGNTGVSTDTQYF.

V usage is TRBV25-1 and J usage is TRBJ2-1, with D possibly called TRBD1 or TRBD2 (5 bases each). V lost 7 bases to trimming and J lost 3 bases, with 13 bases between them. CDR1 is MGHDK and CDR2 is SYGVNS in the germline V gene. The CDR3 is 14 residues long. The CDR3 here is CASTRGEGYNEQFF. The CDR3 nucleotides read TGTGCCAGCACTAGGGGAGAGGGCTACAATGAGCAGTTCTTC. The full variable domain, completed using reference TRBV25-1 and TRBJ2-1, is EADIYQTPRYLVIGTGKKITLECSQTMGHDKMYWYQQDPGMELHLIHYSYGVNSTEKGDLSSESTVSRIRTEHFPLTLESARPSHTSQYLCASTRGEGYNEQFFGPGTRLTVL.

V usage is TRBV10-2 and J usage is TRBJ2-3, with 9 positions matching TRBD1. Germline trimming cut 6 bases from V and 0 bases from J; bases unmatched to any gene: 4. Germline loops: CDR1 WSHSY, CDR2 SAAADI. CDR3 size: 15 residues. CDR3 bases: TGCGCCAGCAGCAAGGACAGGGGAAGCACAGATACGCAGTATTTT. This encodes CASSKDRGSTDTQYF.

On this clonotype itself: This CDR3 is missing its conserved last phenylalanine or tryptophan, likely due to a read error. The chain combines TRBV2 with TRBJ1-6; D gene ambiguous. The CDR3 loop spans 10 amino acids. Looked up from germline, CDR1 is SNHLY and CDR2 is FYNNEI. The V gene lost 4 bases and the J gene lost 15 bases, with 7 bases spanning the gap. The CDR3 sequence is CASSGRDLHL. CDR3 nucleotides: TGTGCCAGCAGTGGAAGGGACCTCCACCTT.